Shown below are 3 T cell receptor beta chains from a single sample sequenced in a study of Ad26.COV2.S vaccination and SARS-CoV-2 variants. Treatment described: some 19 received Ad26.COV2.S at low or high dose, single or two shots; about 5 received placebo; per-sample allocation not given. On day 63 after the first injection, vaccine and placebo recipients gave samples. The assay was immunoSEQ multiplex PCR, and TCRdb's table has in-frame clones only and misses some. Counted here are 440,000 or so clones, about 92% occurring once; the ten biggest clones make up over 1.5%. This specimen consisted of peripheral blood, obtained in a trial of Ad26.COV2.S vaccine versus placebo. These receptor sequences come from a person between 18 and 65 years old who received the Ad26.COV2.S COVID-19 vaccine or a placebo.

This clone has more than one count but fewer than ten. V usage is TRBV30 and J usage is TRBJ1-5, with 12 bases aligning to TRBD1. The CDR3 is made up of 15 amino acids. Germline V gene lookup returns CDR1 GTSNPN and CDR2 SVGIG (reference sequence). The trim removed 3 bases at V and 6 bases at J, leaving 6 bases unmatched. CDR3 region: CAWSTGQGAGQPQHF. The CDR3 DNA is TGTGCCTGGAGCACGGGACAGGGGGCAGGTCAGCCCCAGCATTTT.

This chain links TRBV18 with TRBJ2-3; the D is unclear. CDR3 length equals 13 residues. CDR1 is KGHSH and CDR2 is LQKENI in the germline V gene. V lost 0 bases and J 6 bases, leaving 7 bases between the germline ends. CDR3 nucleotides: TGTGCCAGCTCACCACCCGACTTCGATACGCAGTATTTT. Translating gives CASSPPDFDTQYF.

V gene TRBV19 combines with J gene TRBJ1-2, with D perhaps TRBD1 (5 bases). Germline CDR1 LNHDA, CDR2 SQIVND (reference sequence). This CDR3 is built from 13 residues. V lost 4 bases and J lost 4, with 10 bases in between. CDR3: CASSRGSSYGYTF. DNA of the CDR3: TGTGCCAGTAGTAGGGGCAGCTCCTATGGCTACACCTTC.